One and the same sample provided the 25 T cell receptor beta chains below, sequenced in a study of graft-versus-host responses after intestinal transplantation. Libraries were prepared by immunoSEQ multiplex PCR; TCRdb keeps only in-frame clonotypes and omits some of them. Counted here are some 7,100 clones, about 75% occurring once; the ten biggest clones make up roughly 13%. Investigators treated the graft tissue so that it released intraepithelial and lamina propria lymphocytes. Specimen: ileum tissue, collected just under 230 days after intestinal transplant. Receptors originate from a human patient who received an intestinal transplant, so some T cells may come from the graft donor.

This clone was recorded a few times. This chain connects TRBV5-8 to TRBJ1-5; no clear D. Per germline, CDR1 SGHTS and CDR2 YDEGEE. This CDR3 is built from 13 residues. The V end was cut by 0 bases, the J end by 4 bases, with 5 bases between. CDR3 sequence: CASSLGLNQPQHF. CDR3 nucleotide sequence: TGTGCCAGCAGCTTGGGGCTTAATCAGCCCCAGCATTTT. Complete variable domain (other parts from reference TRBV5-8 and TRBJ1-5): EAGVTQSPTHLIKTRGQQATLRCSPISGHTSVYWYQQALGLGLQFLLWYDEGEERNRGNFPPRFSGRQFPNYSSELNVNALELEDSALYLCASSLGLNQPQHFGDGTRLSIL.

The rearrangement joins TRBV4-3 to TRBJ2-3; D gene uncertain. CDR1 LGHNA and CDR2 YSLEER come from the germline V gene. V was pared by 0 bases and J by 0 bases, with 7 bases between. The CDR3 is 15 amino acids. The CDR3 is CASSQDAASTDTQYF. CDR3 nucleotide sequence: TGCGCCAGCAGCCAAGACGCGGCTAGCACAGATACGCAGTATTTT.

The chain employs TRBV4-2 and TRBJ2-5, with D tentatively TRBD2 (6 bases). Near its end, the DNA agrees better with TRBJ2-7, so the J call may be wrong. Germline V gives CDR1 LGHNA, CDR2 YNFKEQ. The CDR3 runs to 15 residues. The DNA for the CDR3 is TGTGCCAGCAGCCAAGCCGGGACTTCAAGCTACGAGCAGTACTTC. Translated: CASSQAGTSSYEQYF.

This clone was seen just once. The rearrangement links TRBV30 to TRBJ1-2; weak D call: TRBD1 (6 bases). Trimming pared 1 base from V and 7 bases from J, leaving 13 bases between. Germline lookup yields CDR1 GTSNPN and CDR2 SVGIG (reference sequence). This CDR3 comprises 13 residues. The CDR3 loop reads CAWSDRVPGGYTF. The CDR3 nucleotides read TGTGCCTGGAGTGACAGGGTACCGGGTGGCTACACCTTC.

Only one count was recorded for this clone. The chain recombines TRBV10-3 with TRBJ2-3, with D maybe TRBD1 (6 bases). V was pared by 11 bases and J by 1 base, with 22 bases between. CDR3 length: 16 amino acids. Germline V gene lookup returns CDR1 ENHRY and CDR2 SYGVKD. This chain's CDR3 is CAAISTVKGGTDTQYF. In DNA form, the CDR3 reads TGTGCCGCCATCAGTACAGTCAAGGGGGGCACAGATACGCAGTATTTT.

The V call is TRBV6-1, the J call TRBJ2-1; tentatively, D is TRBD1 (6 bases). V shed 0 bases and J shed 9 bases, with 6 bases lying between them. Germline CDR1 reads MNHNS; CDR2 reads SASEGT. This CDR3 has 12 amino acids. Written as DNA, the CDR3 is TGTGCCAGCAGTGAAGCGGGGGCTGAGCAGTTCTTC. This gives the protein CASSEAGAEQFF.

The V and J genes are TRBV11-2 and TRBJ1-1; D may be TRBD1 (6 bases). The CDR3 runs 13 residues. V dropped 2 bases and J dropped 5 bases, with 9 bases sitting between them. CDR1 is SGHAT and CDR2 is FQNNGV in the germline V gene. In DNA form, the CDR3 reads TGTGCCAGCAGCTTAAACAGGGAAACTGAAGCTTTCTTT. This translates into CASSLNRETEAFF.

The chain is built from TRBV6-1 and TRBJ1-1, with TRBD1 matching 7 bases. CDR3 length: 13 residues. Germline lookup yields CDR1 MNHNS and CDR2 SASEGT. V trimming: 3 bases; J trimming: 6 bases; junction bases outside the gene matches: 4. CDR3 in amino acids: CASSDRGYAEAFF. The CDR3 DNA reads TGTGCCAGCAGTGACAGGGGGTACGCTGAAGCTTTCTTT.

This clone has just a few counts. V is TRBV19 and J is TRBJ2-3, with D hard to call. Germline-derived CDR1 and CDR2 are LNHDA and SQIVND (reference sequence). The CDR3 covers 10 residues. Between the trimmed V and J ends, which lost 6 bases and 6 bases, there was a span of 4 bases. Written as DNA, the CDR3 is TGTGCCAGTAGCTTCGATACGCAGTATTTT. Protein product: CASSFDTQYF. Drawing the rest from reference TRBV19 and TRBJ2-3, the complete variable domain is DGGITQSPKYLFRKEGQNVTLSCEQNLNHDAMYWYRQDPGQGLRLIYYSQIVNDFQKGDIAEGYSVSREKKESFPLTVTSAQKNPTAFYLCASSFDTQYFGPGTRLTVL.

V usage is TRBV29-1 and J usage is TRBJ1-5; the match to TRBD1 covers 8 bases. This CDR3 is built from 13 residues. CDR1 is SQVTM and CDR2 is ANQGSEA in the germline V gene. The V gene end was trimmed by 2 bases and the J gene end by 7 bases; junction bases not matched to a gene: 4. CDR3: CSVEQGAGQPQHF. The CDR3 nucleotides are TGCAGCGTTGAACAGGGGGCAGGACAGCCCCAGCATTTT.

The chain uses TRBV10-3 and TRBJ2-3, with 10 bases lining up with TRBD1. CDR1 ENHRY and CDR2 SYGVKD come from the germline V gene. The CDR3 runs 16 residues. Unmatched junction bases numbered 14, after V lost 8 bases and J lost 6 bases. The CDR3 sequence is CAIRAETGGWRDTQYF. The CDR3 DNA reads TGTGCCATCCGGGCCGAGACAGGGGGCTGGAGGGATACGCAGTATTTT.

In DNA, the CDR3 is TGTGCCAGCTCCAACAGGGGTAGTGAAAAACTGTTTTTT. Protein product: CASSNRGSEKLFF. V gene TRBV2 combines with J gene TRBJ1-4, with 7 bases identical to TRBD1. V lost 8 bases, J lost 7 bases, and 7 bases stayed unmatched. CDR3 size: 13 residues. Germline lookup yields CDR1 SNHLY and CDR2 FYNNEI.

The chain links TRBV7-2 to TRBJ1-6, with 7 bases that match TRBD1. This CDR3 has 15 residues. The germline CDR1 and CDR2 sequences are SGHTA and FQGNSA. The ends lost 1 base at V and 8 bases at J; junction bases unmatched: 5. The CDR3 region has the DNA TGTGCCAGCAGCTTAGAGAGACAGGGATATTCACCCCTCCACTTT. As protein: CASSLERQGYSPLHF.

The chain has TRBV5-6 and TRBJ2-5; D is unclear. V was clipped by 3 bases and J by 9 bases, with 9 bases between them. This CDR3 comprises 11 residues. In germline, CDR1 is SGHDT, CDR2 YYEEEE. The CDR3 bases are TGTGCCAGCAGCTATTCCGAGGCCCAGTACTTC. Translating it yields CASSYSEAQYF.

This chain uses TRBV27 with TRBJ1-6, with TRBD1 as a possible D gene (5 bases). Between the trimmed V and J ends, which lost 4 bases and 9 bases, there was a span of 19 bases. In germline, CDR1 is MNHEY, CDR2 SMNVEV (reference sequence). This CDR3 is built from 16 residues. CDR3 residues: CASSYHFRTILSPLHF. The CDR3 region has the DNA TGTGCCAGCAGTTACCATTTCCGGACAATCCTTTCACCCCTCCACTTT.

The CDR3, as DNA: TGTGCCAGCAGCTTAGTGTTCCTAAGGCAGAGGGTGAACACTGAAGCTTTCTTT. Its protein is CASSLVFLRQRVNTEAFF. This sequence joins TRBV7-2 and TRBJ1-1; D unclear. Trimming took 1 base from V and 0 from J, leaving 18 bases between them. CDR3 length: 18 amino acids. The V gene's germline CDR1 is SGHTA and CDR2 FQGNSA.

The chain uses TRBV6-5 and TRBJ1-5; D may be TRBD1 (6 bases). CDR1 and CDR2 (germline): MNHEY, SVGAGI. V dropped 5 bases and J dropped 7 bases, with 12 bases sitting between them. CDR3 length: 13 residues. In DNA form, the CDR3 reads TGTGCCAGCAGTGCCTACAGGGAGCAGCCCCAGCATTTT. As protein: CASSAYREQPQHF.

This clone was counted only a few times. The rearrangement uses TRBV7-6 and TRBJ2-7; the match to TRBD1 covers 8 bases. Trimming took 5 bases from V and 3 from J; bases not matched to a gene: 6. The CDR3 length is 14 residues. CDR1 SGHVS and CDR2 FNYEAQ come from the germline V gene. As DNA, the CDR3 is TGTGCCAGCAGCAAACAGGGGGGTTACTACGAGCAGTACTTC. Residues: CASSKQGGYYEQYF.

This sequence joins TRBV19 and TRBJ2-2; tentative D call: TRBD1 (5 bases). Per the germline V gene, CDR1 is LNHDA and CDR2 is SQIVND (reference sequence). CDR3 length equals 17 residues. The V and J ends lost 5 bases and 0 bases respectively, with 16 bases between them. CDR3 residues: CASSVMGPASNTGELFF. In nucleotides, the CDR3 is TGTGCCAGTAGTGTAATGGGGCCGGCTTCGAACACCGGGGAGCTGTTTTTT.

This chain joins TRBV6-5 and TRBJ1-1; D is uncertain. The CDR3 spans 15 residues. The V end lost 0 bases, the J end lost 1 base, and 9 bases lay between the germline ends. CDR1 and CDR2 (germline): MNHEY, SVGAGI. CDR3 nucleotides: TGTGCCAGCAGTTACTCTCGGGAGACGAACACTGAAGCTTTCTTT. This sequence encodes CASSYSRETNTEAFF.

The genes are TRBV18 and TRBJ1-4, with D possibly being TRBD1 (5 bases). The CDR3 contains 16 residues. V shed 3 bases and J shed 5 bases, with 16 bases lying between them. Germline loops: CDR1 KGHSH, CDR2 LQKENI. CDR3 nucleotides: TGTGCCAGCTCACCTAGGGGAACCGGCGAAAATGAAAAACTGTTTTTT. Its translation is CASSPRGTGENEKLFF.

The rearrangement joins TRBV27 to TRBJ1-5, with a tentative D call TRBD1 (5 bases). CDR1 MNHEY and CDR2 SMNVEV come from the germline V gene (reference sequence). Trimming left V 1 base short and J 6 bases short, with 7 bases between. The CDR3 loop spans 13 amino acids. The CDR3 region is CASSLWGFQPQHF. CDR3 coding DNA: TGTGCCAGCAGTTTATGGGGCTTTCAGCCCCAGCATTTT.

This chain connects TRBV9 to TRBJ2-7, with 10 bases fitting TRBD1. Germline CDR1 SGDLS, CDR2 YYNGEE. After removal of 0 bases from V and 3 bases from J, the junction contained 15 bases not matched to a gene. The CDR3 is 19 amino acids. The CDR3 sequence is CASSVDGQGVGPTNYEQYF. CDR3 DNA: TGTGCCAGCAGCGTAGACGGACAGGGGGTCGGGCCGACGAACTACGAGCAGTACTTC.

This sequence joins TRBV5-1 and TRBJ1-1; 10 positions agree with TRBD1. CDR3 length: 13 amino acids. CDR1 and CDR2 (germline): SGHRS, YFSETQ. V shed 5 bases and J 3 bases; nucleotides not matched to a gene: 1. Here the CDR3 reads CASRGTGDTEAFF. Written as DNA, the CDR3 is TGCGCCAGCAGGGGGACAGGGGACACTGAAGCTTTCTTT.

The V and J genes are TRBV5-6 and TRBJ1-1; D is unresolved. V was pared by 2 bases and J by 3 bases, with 14 bases between. The germline V gene encodes CDR1 SGHDT and CDR2 YYEEEE. CDR3 length equals 15 residues. This CDR3 reads CASSFVRGSHTEAFF. DNA for the CDR3: TGTGCCAGCAGCTTCGTACGGGGAAGCCACACTGAAGCTTTCTTT. Looking up the rest from reference TRBV5-6 and TRBJ1-1 gives the full variable domain: DAGVTQSPTHLIKTRGQQVTLRCSPKSGHDTVSWYQQALGQGPQFIFQYYEEEERQRGNFPDRFSGHQFPNYSSELNVNALLLGDSALYLCASSFVRGSHTEAFFGQGTRLTVV.